The T cell receptor beta chain under discussion was sequenced for a study of human T cells and chemical hapten exposure. The overall study: Sensitizing treatment utilized 2% DPC over an approximately 2 cm by approximately 2 cm portion of upper inner arm skin.

This clonotype has ten or more counts. Each CDR3 protein is one row after TCRdb ran MiXCR on the RACE reads. The table shows 300,000 to 450,000 distinct CDR3 sequences, with less than 6.5% occurring only once. Specified time point: pre-sensitization, week 0. Treatment indicated: therapeutic diphenylcyclopropenone sensitization with weekly scalp DPC. Specimen: whole blood, collected in connection with sensitization to the hapten diphenylcyclopropenone (DPC). The clonotype was recovered from a woman aged 50 to 60 with alopecia areata. Some clones in this sample may be carry-over from other donors' samples.

CDR3 in DNA: TGTGCCAGCAGCTCAGCCAGGGGAGGCGTCTATGGCTACACCTTC. This encodes CASSSARGGVYGYTF. This rearrangement joins TRBV6-5 to TRBJ1-2, with TRBD1 as a possible D gene (6 bases). This CDR3 region has 15 residues. Per germline, CDR1 MNHEY and CDR2 SVGAGI. The germline V and J ends were trimmed by 6 bases and 4 bases, with 18 bases remaining between them.